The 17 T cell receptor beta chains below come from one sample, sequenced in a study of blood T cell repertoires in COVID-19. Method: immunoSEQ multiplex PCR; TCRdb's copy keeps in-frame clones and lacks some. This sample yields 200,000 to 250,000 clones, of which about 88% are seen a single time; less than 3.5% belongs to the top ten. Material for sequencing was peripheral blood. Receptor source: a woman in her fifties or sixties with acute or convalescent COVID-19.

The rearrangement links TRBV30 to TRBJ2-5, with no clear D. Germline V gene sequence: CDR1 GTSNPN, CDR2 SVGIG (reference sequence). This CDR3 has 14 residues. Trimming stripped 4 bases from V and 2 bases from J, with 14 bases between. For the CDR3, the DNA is TGTGCCTGGACCCTATATGGGCAGCAAGAGACCCAGTACTTC. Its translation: CAWTLYGQQETQYF.

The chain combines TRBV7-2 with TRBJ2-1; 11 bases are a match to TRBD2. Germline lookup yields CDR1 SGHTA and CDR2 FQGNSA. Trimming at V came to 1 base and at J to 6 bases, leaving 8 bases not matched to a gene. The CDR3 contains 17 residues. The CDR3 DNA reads TGTGCCAGCAGCTTAGGATTACTAGCGGGAGCTCGCAATGAGCAGTTCTTC. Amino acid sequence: CASSLGLLAGARNEQFF.

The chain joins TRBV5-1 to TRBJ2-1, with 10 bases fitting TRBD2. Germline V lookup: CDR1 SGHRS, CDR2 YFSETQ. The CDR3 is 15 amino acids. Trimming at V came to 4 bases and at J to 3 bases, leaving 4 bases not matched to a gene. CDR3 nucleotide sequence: TGCGCCAGCAGCGTCGGGACTAGCGTCTACAATGAGCAGTTCTTC. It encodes CASSVGTSVYNEQFF.

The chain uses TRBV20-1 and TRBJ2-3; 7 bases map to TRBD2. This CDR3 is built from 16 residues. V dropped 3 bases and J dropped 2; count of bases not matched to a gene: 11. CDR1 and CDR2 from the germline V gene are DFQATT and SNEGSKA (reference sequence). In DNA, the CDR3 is TGCAGTGCTAGTTCGGTGGGCGGGGGAATCACAGATACGCAGTATTTT. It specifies CSASSVGGGITDTQYF.

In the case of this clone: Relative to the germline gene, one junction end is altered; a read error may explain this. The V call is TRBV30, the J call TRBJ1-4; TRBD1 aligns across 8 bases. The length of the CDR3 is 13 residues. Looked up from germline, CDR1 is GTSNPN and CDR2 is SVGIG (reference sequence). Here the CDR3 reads CAWSASSPGQAIF. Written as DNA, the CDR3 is TGTGCCTGGAGTGCTAGTAGTCCGGGACAGGCGATTTTT.

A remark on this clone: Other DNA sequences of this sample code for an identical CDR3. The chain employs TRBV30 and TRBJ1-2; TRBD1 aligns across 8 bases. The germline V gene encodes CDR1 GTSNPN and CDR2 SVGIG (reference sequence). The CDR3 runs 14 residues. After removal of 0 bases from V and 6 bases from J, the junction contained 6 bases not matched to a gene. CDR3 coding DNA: TGTGCCTGGAGTGTCCTTAGGACAGGGAATGGCTACACCTTC. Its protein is CAWSVLRTGNGYTF. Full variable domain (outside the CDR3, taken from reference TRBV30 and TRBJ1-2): SQTIHQWPATLVQPVGSPLSLECTVEGTSNPNLYWYRQAAGRGLQLLFYSVGIGQISSEVPQNLSASRPQDRQFILSSKKLLLSDSGFYLCAWSVLRTGNGYTFGSGTRLTVV.

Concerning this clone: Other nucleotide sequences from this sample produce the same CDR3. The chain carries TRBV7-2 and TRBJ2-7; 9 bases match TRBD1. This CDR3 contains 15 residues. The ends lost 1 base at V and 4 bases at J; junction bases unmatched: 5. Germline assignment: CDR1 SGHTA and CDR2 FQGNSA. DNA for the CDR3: TGTGCCAGCAGCTTAGGGGGGACAGGGAAGTACGAGCAGTACTTC. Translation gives CASSLGGTGKYEQYF.

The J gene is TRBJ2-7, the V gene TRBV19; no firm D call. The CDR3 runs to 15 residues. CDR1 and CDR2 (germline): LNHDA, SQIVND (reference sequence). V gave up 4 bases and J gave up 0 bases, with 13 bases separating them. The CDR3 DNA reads TGTGCCAGTAGTACAGAGGTCGCGGACTCCTACGAGCAGTACTTC. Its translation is CASSTEVADSYEQYF.

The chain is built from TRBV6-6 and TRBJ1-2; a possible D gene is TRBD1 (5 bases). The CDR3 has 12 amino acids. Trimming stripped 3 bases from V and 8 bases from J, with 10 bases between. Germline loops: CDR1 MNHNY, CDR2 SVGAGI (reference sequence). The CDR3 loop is CASSYDWGGYTF. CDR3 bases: TGTGCCAGCAGTTATGACTGGGGCGGCTACACCTTC.

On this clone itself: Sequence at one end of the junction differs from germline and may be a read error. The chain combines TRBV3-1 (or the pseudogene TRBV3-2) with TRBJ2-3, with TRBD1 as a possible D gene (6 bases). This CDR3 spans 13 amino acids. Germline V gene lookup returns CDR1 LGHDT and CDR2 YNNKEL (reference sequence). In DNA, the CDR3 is TGTGCCAGCACCCAAACCCAGGGGAATACGCAGTATTTT. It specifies CASTQTQGNTQYF.

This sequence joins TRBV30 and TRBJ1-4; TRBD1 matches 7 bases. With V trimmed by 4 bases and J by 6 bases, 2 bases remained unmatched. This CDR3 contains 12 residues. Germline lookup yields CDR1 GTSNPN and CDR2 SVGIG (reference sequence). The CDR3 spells CAWNRGDEKLFF. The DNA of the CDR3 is TGTGCCTGGAACAGGGGAGATGAAAAACTGTTTTTT.

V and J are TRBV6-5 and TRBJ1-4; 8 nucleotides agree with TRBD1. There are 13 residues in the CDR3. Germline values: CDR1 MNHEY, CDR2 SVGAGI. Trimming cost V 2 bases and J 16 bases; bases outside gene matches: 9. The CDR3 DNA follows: TGTGCCAGCAGTTACAGTCAGGGACAGGCTCCGTTTTTT. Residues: CASSYSQGQAPFF.

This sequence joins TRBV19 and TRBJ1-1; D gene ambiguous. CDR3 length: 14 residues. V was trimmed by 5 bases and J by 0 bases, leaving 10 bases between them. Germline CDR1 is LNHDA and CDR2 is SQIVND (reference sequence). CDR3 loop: CASSLATLNTEAFF. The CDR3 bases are TGTGCCAGTAGTTTGGCAACCTTGAACACTGAAGCTTTCTTT.

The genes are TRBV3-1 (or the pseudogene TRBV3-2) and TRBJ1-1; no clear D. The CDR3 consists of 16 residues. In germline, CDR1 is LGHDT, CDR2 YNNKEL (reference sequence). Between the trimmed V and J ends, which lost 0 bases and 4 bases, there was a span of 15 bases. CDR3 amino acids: CASSQETLQLATEAFF. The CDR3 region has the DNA TGTGCCAGCAGCCAAGAAACTCTCCAATTAGCCACTGAAGCTTTCTTT.

Written as DNA, the CDR3 is TGTGCCAGTAGTATCGTGGGGCAGGGGACGGTTGAAGCTTTCTTT. This codes for CASSIVGQGTVEAFF. The chain has TRBV19 and TRBJ1-1, with a tentative D call TRBD1 (6 bases). Germline V lookup: CDR1 LNHDA, CDR2 SQIVND (reference sequence). Trimming pared 3 bases from V and 7 bases from J, leaving 18 bases between. The CDR3 sequence is 15 residues long.

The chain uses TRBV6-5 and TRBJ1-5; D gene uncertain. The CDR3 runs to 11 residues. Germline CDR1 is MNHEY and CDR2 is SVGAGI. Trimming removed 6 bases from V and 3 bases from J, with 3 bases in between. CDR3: CASSNNQPQHF. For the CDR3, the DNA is TGTGCCAGCAGCAACAATCAGCCCCAGCATTTT.

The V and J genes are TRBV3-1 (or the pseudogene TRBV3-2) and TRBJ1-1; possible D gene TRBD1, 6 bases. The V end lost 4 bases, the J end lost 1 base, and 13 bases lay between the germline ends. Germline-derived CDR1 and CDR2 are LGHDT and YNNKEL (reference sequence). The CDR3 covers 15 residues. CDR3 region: CASSPADRQNTEAFF. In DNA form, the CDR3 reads TGTGCCAGCAGCCCGGCGGACAGACAGAACACTGAAGCTTTCTTT.